This T cell receptor beta chain was observed in a study of human T cells and chemical hapten exposure. Study-wide context: Per-sample TCR yields varied mainly from small pooled library volume differences.

Unique molecular identifiers were linked by the library to individual cDNA molecules. TCRdb reprocessed the RACE reads with MiXCR, giving one entry per CDR3 protein. The sample shows approximately 350,000 distinct CDR3 sequences, under 9% of them seen only once. This clonotype was observed a handful of times. Its cognate antigen is unknown. Deletions cut 4 bases from V and 2 bases from J, with 12 bases between. Germline V gene data show CDR1 as SEHNR and CDR2 as FQNEAQ (reference sequence). The CDR3 runs to 14 residues. Study results and caveats: A positive correlation with patch test score was shown by PT1 expanded TCR counts.

This sample's time point: patch test 1, 2 weeks after DPC sensitization. Treatment denoted: therapeutic diphenylcyclopropenone sensitization with weekly scalp DPC. Donation of samples came from alopecia patients who were 18 to 70 years old and suitable for DPC. The sequencing here drew on whole blood, taken in connection with sensitization to the hapten diphenylcyclopropenone (DPC). The receptor was derived from a woman under 30 with alopecia areata. Some clones in this sample may be carry-over from other donors' samples. This chain connects TRBV7-9 to TRBJ2-7; either TRBD1 or TRBD2 may fit D (5 bases each). For the CDR3, the DNA is TGTGCCAGCAGCTGGGACCGATCTACCTACGAGCAGTACTTC. It translates to CASSWDRSTYEQYF.